The 17 T cell receptor beta chains below all came from one sample that was sequenced in a study of technical replicates of blood from a handful of donors (dated by TCRdb to the late 2010s). Libraries were constructed by the immunoSEQ multiplex PCR assay. TCRdb took this table from immuneACCESS and kept in-frame rearrangements with V and J called. Such tables lack part of the clones; where checked against another copy, unresolved V genes explain under half of the gap, and the rest is unexplained. The sample has 55,000 to 60,000 clones on record, roughly 93% of them singletons. Together, the top ten hold around 4% of the sample. Sequenced: PBMCs. The source is a human donor in good health. Some clones in this sample may be carry-over from other donors' samples.

This rearrangement joins TRBV18 to TRBJ2-3; 7 bases are shared with TRBD2. In germline, CDR1 is KGHSH, CDR2 LQKENI. V shed 2 bases and J 8 bases; nucleotides not matched to a gene: 7. This CDR3 contains 14 residues. The CDR3 bases are TGTGCCAGCTCACCAGAGCGGGGTCTCGCTACGCAGTATTTT. Protein product: CASSPERGLATQYF.

This chain joins TRBV4-3 and TRBJ2-2; no reliable D call. Per the germline V gene, CDR1 is LGHNA and CDR2 is YSLEER. V was trimmed by 5 bases and J by 6 bases, leaving 16 bases between them. The CDR3 runs to 15 residues. This CDR3 reads CASSVGRHWPGELFF. CDR3 DNA: TGCGCCAGCAGCGTCGGCAGGCACTGGCCCGGGGAGCTGTTTTTT.

This chain links TRBV13 with TRBJ2-3, with 7 bases aligning to TRBD2. After removal of 5 bases from V and 3 bases from J, the junction contained 8 bases not matched to a gene. The CDR3 has 15 residues. Germline-derived CDR1 and CDR2 are PRHDT and FYEKMQ (reference sequence). The CDR3 bases are TGTGCCAGCAGCCGAAGGACTAGTTGGACAGATACGCAGTATTTT. Its translation: CASSRRTSWTDTQYF. The full variable domain, its missing parts supplied by reference TRBV13 and TRBJ2-3, is AAGVIQSPRHLIKEKRETATLKCYPIPRHDTVYWYQQGPGQDPQFLISFYEKMQSDKGSIPDRFSAQQFSDYHSELNMSSLELGDSALYFCASSRRTSWTDTQYFGPGTRLTVL.

The rearrangement joins TRBV7-9 to TRBJ1-5, with D maybe TRBD1 (5 bases). The ends were cut back, 5 bases at V and 2 bases at J, with 13 bases in the middle. The germline V gene encodes CDR1 SEHNR and CDR2 FQNEAQ (reference sequence). The CDR3 sequence is 15 residues long. The CDR3: CASSPGDGGNQPQHF. The CDR3 coding sequence is TGTGCCAGCAGCCCGGGGGATGGGGGCAATCAGCCCCAGCATTTT.

The chain couples TRBV4-3 to TRBJ1-4; D is uncertain. V lost 2 bases, J lost 0 bases, and 13 bases lay in between. From germline, CDR1 is LGHNA and CDR2 YSLEER. The CDR3 has 17 residues. CDR3 amino acids: CASSQSFRGATNEKLFF. In DNA form, the CDR3 reads TGCGCCAGCAGCCAATCCTTCCGGGGAGCAACTAATGAAAAACTGTTTTTT.

The V gene is TRBV28, the J gene TRBJ2-2, with 7 nucleotides matching TRBD1. The V segment lost 5 bases and the J segment 2 bases; nucleotides outside the gene matches: 5. Looked up from germline, CDR1 is MDHEN and CDR2 is SYDVKM. The CDR3 has 15 residues. CDR3 loop: CASSARDSNTGELFF. The CDR3 nucleotides read TGTGCCAGCAGTGCCCGGGACAGCAACACCGGGGAGCTGTTTTTT.

CDR3 region: CASAPPYNEQFF. As DNA, the CDR3 is TGTGCTAGTGCCCCCCCATACAATGAGCAGTTCTTC. V usage is TRBV12-5 and J usage is TRBJ2-1; D remains unclear. The V gene lost 7 bases and the J gene lost 4 bases, with 8 bases spanning the gap. Germline V gene lookup returns CDR1 LGHNT and CDR2 FRNRAP. The CDR3 spans 12 residues.

This clone was seen only once. The chain uses TRBV4-2 and TRBJ1-5, with 7 bases aligning to TRBD1. CDR1 LGHNA and CDR2 YNFKEQ come from the germline V gene. The CDR3 contains 15 residues. Trimming cost V 5 bases and J 3 bases; bases outside gene matches: 7. CDR3 coding DNA: TGTGCCAGCAGCTACCATGACAGGGACAATCAGCCCCAGCATTTT. It encodes CASSYHDRDNQPQHF.

This chain uses TRBV27 with TRBJ2-7, with D possibly being TRBD1 (6 bases). Germline V gene sequence: CDR1 MNHEY, CDR2 SMNVEV (reference sequence). Deletions cut 6 bases from V and 4 bases from J, with 16 bases between. The CDR3 is 14 residues long. The DNA of the CDR3 is TGTGCCAGCAGCCCTGGACAGACACATTACGAGCAGTACTTC. It translates to CASSPGQTHYEQYF.

The J gene is TRBJ1-2, the V gene TRBV6-5, with TRBD1 matching 8 bases. V shed 5 bases and J 5 bases; nucleotides not matched to a gene: 10. The CDR3 length is 15 residues. CDR1 and CDR2 (germline): MNHEY, SVGAGI. The CDR3 DNA is TGTGCCAGCAGTCCCGCCAGGGACAGGCATTATGGCTACACCTTC. Residues: CASSPARDRHYGYTF.

The chain employs TRBV7-9 and TRBJ2-2; 13 positions agree with TRBD2. Germline CDR1 SEHNR, CDR2 FQNEAQ (reference sequence). J was trimmed by 7 bases and V by 5 bases; bases with no gene match: 10. The CDR3 runs to 17 residues. The CDR3 nucleotides are TGTGCCAGCAGCGCCTCGGGACTAGCGGGGAGCGACGGGGAGCTGTTTTTT. It translates to CASSASGLAGSDGELFF. Full variable domain (outside the CDR3, taken from reference TRBV7-9 and TRBJ2-2): DTGVSQNPRHKITKRGQNVTFRCDPISEHNRLYWYRQTLGQGPEFLTYFQNEAQLEKSRLLSDRFSAERPKGSFSTLEIQRTEQGDSAMYLCASSASGLAGSDGELFFGEGSRLTVL.

The chain joins TRBV7-2 to TRBJ2-1, with 8 nucleotides matching TRBD2. Trimming took 5 bases from V and 9 from J; bases not matched to a gene: 9. CDR1 is SGHTA, CDR2 FQGNSA, per germline. The CDR3 is 14 amino acids. CDR3 sequence reads: CASSPGGRITEQFF. The CDR3 bases are TGTGCCAGCAGCCCTGGCGGGAGGATTACTGAGCAGTTCTTC. The full variable domain, rest sourced from reference TRBV7-2 and TRBJ2-1, is GAGVSQSPSNKVTEKGKDVELRCDPISGHTALYWYRQSLGQGLEFLIYFQGNSAPDKSGLPSDRFSAERTGGSVSTLTIQRTQQEDSAVYLCASSPGGRITEQFFGPGTRLTVL.

The V and J genes are TRBV5-4 and TRBJ2-1, with 12 bases matching TRBD2. After removal of 4 bases from V and 6 bases from J, the junction contained 11 bases not matched to a gene. This CDR3 has 17 amino acids. Germline values: CDR1 SGHNT, CDR2 YYREEE (reference sequence). The CDR3, as DNA: TGTGCCAGCAGCCCCGGGCCTAGCGGGAGGGCCCTCAATGAGCAGTTCTTC. This sequence encodes CASSPGPSGRALNEQFF. The variable domain in full, completed from reference TRBV5-4 and TRBJ2-1, reads ETGVTQSPTHLIKTRGQQVTLRCSSQSGHNTVSWYQQALGQGPQFIFQYYREEENGRGNFPPRFSGLQFPNYSSELNVNALELDDSALYLCASSPGPSGRALNEQFFGPGTRLTVL.

The chain employs TRBV7-9 and TRBJ2-2; TRBD1 matches 7 bases. CDR3 length: 15 amino acids. Germline V gene lookup returns CDR1 SEHNR and CDR2 FQNEAQ (reference sequence). The V gene end was trimmed by 5 bases and the J gene end by 2 bases; junction bases not matched to a gene: 5. The CDR3 loop reads CASSPQGVNTGELFF. In DNA form, the CDR3 reads TGTGCCAGCAGCCCCCAGGGGGTAAACACCGGGGAGCTGTTTTTT.

This chain uses TRBV21-1 with TRBJ1-2. TRBV21-1 is a listed pseudogene. The CDR3 is made up of 13 amino acids. The CDR3 loop reads CASNREGVYGYTF. CDR3 nucleotide sequence: TGTGCCAGCAACAGAGAGGGCGTCTATGGCTACACCTTC.

This chain links TRBV4-1 with TRBJ1-1, with 8 bases lining up with TRBD1. The CDR3 consists of 16 residues. With V trimmed by 3 bases and J by 5 bases, 11 bases remained unmatched. The germline CDR1 and CDR2 sequences are MGHRA and YSYEKL. CDR3 region: CASSHPTGTGKTEAFF. In nucleotides, the CDR3 is TGCGCCAGCAGCCACCCGACCGGGACAGGAAAGACTGAAGCTTTCTTT.

The chain employs TRBV9 and TRBJ1-3, with D possibly being TRBD1 (5 bases). Trimming left V 0 bases short and J 3 bases short, with 10 bases between. The CDR3 loop spans 15 amino acids. The germline V gene has CDR1 SGDLS and CDR2 YYNGEE. The CDR3 DNA reads TGTGCCAGCAGCGTAGGGAAGGGGTTTGGAAACACCATATATTTT. Translating gives CASSVGKGFGNTIYF.